The T cell receptor (beta chain) under discussion was sequenced for a study of shared clonotypes between healthy human individuals (dated by TCRdb to 2019 to 2021). Looking at the study overall: The cohort included a few men and a couple of women between 18 and 49 years of age. For each donor, three plates each were used for CD4 naive and CD4 memory, two plates were used for CD8 naive, and one plate was used for CD8 memory. To estimate repertoire size and how much clonotypes are shared between individuals, the study performed deep sequencing of blood TCR repertoires from about five healthy adults. Libraries were prepared and TCR repertoires were sequenced by different laboratories using diverse techniques, in order to increase sequencing depth and limit assay-specific biases. Between about 0.9 and 8.9 billion PBMCs per donor were obtained by leukapheresis. The paper's findings and limits, for the study overall: Larger estimated clonotype richness was generally found for naive subsets than for memory subsets. Even with the large sequencing depth, rarefaction of the sorted-subset datasets indicated that sequencing was incomplete. Sampling was restricted to blood, and TCR repertoires in tissues likely differ from the TCR repertoires found in blood. Across four donors, approximately 4.9% of naive CD4, approximately 3.6% of naive CD8, 2.3% of memory CD4, and roughly 0.41% of memory CD8 clonotypes were shared. The genetic and exposure-history diversity represented was limited by the small number of donors. Pairwise subsampling led to the expectation that sequencing depth would affect the degree of clonotype sharing among donors. Compared with non-shared clonotypes, the clonotypes found in all four sorted-subset donors had higher generation probabilities.

Notes on this clone: It has no known antigen specificity. Within one base of it there is no much larger clone, and no base qualities were kept.

Healthy HIV-negative adults with no recently reported acute infections or vaccinations were included as donors. All donors were Caucasian adults living in Nashville, Tennessee, USA. Magnetic negative selection was used to enrich CD4+ T cells, after which naive cells were positively selected on CD45RA and the negative fraction became the memory subset. Blood was obtained by leukapheresis, after which PBMCs were separated by Ficoll-Histopaque density gradient centrifugation and cryopreserved in liquid nitrogen vapor phase. Analytical flow cytometry was used to check the purity and quantity of each magnetically sorted T cell population. Genomic DNA was isolated from every sorted fraction and measured by UV absorbance on a Nanodrop 2000c. Taken from the germline V gene, the CDR1 and CDR2 loops are SNHLY and FYNNEI. After removal of 6 bases from V and 5 bases from J, the junction retains 6 bases not matched to a gene. From the cysteine through the phenylalanine, the CDR3 covers 14 amino acids. Only CDR3 DNA is held: 42 bases, read in frame from base 1.

TCR CDR3 regions were amplified from genomic DNA by multiplex PCR using the deep immunoSEQ assay. Genomic DNA extracted from each cell subset was distributed evenly over all wells of several immunoSEQ 96-well plates, and each plate served as one replicate. For sorted subsets, about 220 ng of genomic DNA, equivalent to about 30,000 T cell genomes, went into each replicate PCR. Purified libraries were measured with a Qubit 3.0 fluorometer, size-checked on a Bioanalyzer 2100, and measured again with the KAPA Library Quantification kit. Every immunoSEQ 96-well plate was sequenced on a separate single-read 150-cycle Illumina NextSeq 550 flow cell. The authors' pipeline ran thus. The immunoSEQ output contained only junctional sequences without quality scores, so filtering could not match that applied to full-length reads. To assign V/J genes and CDR3, sequences were annotated against IMGT germline references using PyIR, a Python wrapper for IgBLAST v1.9. Reads were removed for weak V/J assignments (E-value above 1e-6), missing CDR3, stop codons, out-of-frame junctions, or ambiguous translated residues. V3J clonotypes were defined by identical inferred V gene, J gene, and CDR3 amino acid sequence. The percentage overlap between two repertoires was calculated by dividing the number of shared unique clonotypes by the size of the smaller repertoire. Repertoire richness was assessed with RTK rarefaction, the Chao1 estimator, and Recon v2.1 estimates of unobserved clonotypes. Generation probabilities for all TCRbeta clonotypes obtained by the gDNA method from a handful of donors were computed using OLGA. TCRdb carries this immuneACCESS record with in-frame sequences only. Its versions omit some clonotypes, under half of them owing to an unresolved V gene in the studies checked, with the rest unexplained. Clonal size and the V and J genes are those of that table, whereas D and trimming came from the DNA. This sample is represented by under 2,500,000 clones; more than 90% of them were singletons. Jointly, the top ten make up 0.1% to 0.15% of the sample.

The TCR sequence derives from a man aged 18 to 30 in good health. Sequenced sample: naive CD4+ T cells sorted from blood. The sample's cell subset or site, from its label and the paper: CD45RA+ positively selected. The receptor chain draws on TRBV2 and TRBJ2-3; TRBD1 fits 9 bases in the junction. The DNA sequence is as follows: TGTGCCAGCAGGGTTGACAGGGGGGAAGATACGCAGTATTTT. Protein translation: CASRVDRGEDTQYF. The reference TRBV2 and TRBJ2-3 proteins fill in what lies around the CDR3, so the full variable domain reads EPEVTQTPSHQVTQMGQEVILRCVPISNHLYFYWYRQILGQKVEFLVSFYNNEISEKSEIFDDQFSVERPDGSNFTLKIRSTKLEDSAMYFCASRVDRGEDTQYFGPGTRLTVL.